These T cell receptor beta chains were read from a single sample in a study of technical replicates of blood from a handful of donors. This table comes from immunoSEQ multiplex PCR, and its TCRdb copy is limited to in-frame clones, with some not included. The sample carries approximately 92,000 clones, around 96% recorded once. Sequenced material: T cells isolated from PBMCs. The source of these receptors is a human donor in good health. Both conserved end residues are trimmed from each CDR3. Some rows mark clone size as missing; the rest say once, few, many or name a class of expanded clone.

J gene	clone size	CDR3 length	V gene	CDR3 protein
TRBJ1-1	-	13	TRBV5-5	ASSLPGTGRTEAF
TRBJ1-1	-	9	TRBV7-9	ASSLTGKAF
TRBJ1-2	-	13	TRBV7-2	ASSLGSTGYYGYT
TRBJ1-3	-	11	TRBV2	ASSEQGANTIY
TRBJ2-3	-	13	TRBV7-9	ASSETSSRTDTQY
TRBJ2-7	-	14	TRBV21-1	ASSKAYQRGPYEQY
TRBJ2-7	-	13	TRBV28	ASRLNRQPLYEQY
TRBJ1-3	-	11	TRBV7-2	ASSLVRGNTIY
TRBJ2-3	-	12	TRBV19	ASSIQAVTDTQY
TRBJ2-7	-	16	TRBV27	ASSSRGRGRDTSYEQY
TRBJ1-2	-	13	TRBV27	ASSLQGGVGYGYT
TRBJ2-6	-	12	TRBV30	AWSRGTGANVLT
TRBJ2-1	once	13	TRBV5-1	ASSLTSGLYNEQF
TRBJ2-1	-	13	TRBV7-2	ASSASGRLNNEQF
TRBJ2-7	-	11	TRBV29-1	SVYGGQDYEQY
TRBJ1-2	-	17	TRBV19	ASSFVRGGLGQELYGYT
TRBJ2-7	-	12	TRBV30	AWSVLGEGAEQY
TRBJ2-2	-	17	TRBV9	ASSTPLGRDSGITGELF
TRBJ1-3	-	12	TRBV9	ASSVGGTGNTIY
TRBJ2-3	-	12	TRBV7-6	ASSSPGSADTQY
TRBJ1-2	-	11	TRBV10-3	AISELEGGGYT
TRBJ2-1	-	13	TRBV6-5	ASSYGLAGSDEQF
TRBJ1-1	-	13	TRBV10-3	AISELKGGNTEAF
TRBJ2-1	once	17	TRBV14	ASRGTWTPGRERYNEQF
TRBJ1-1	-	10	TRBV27	ASRTGNTEAF
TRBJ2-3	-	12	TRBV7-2	ASSLDRGTDTQY
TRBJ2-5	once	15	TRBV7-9	ASSPTFVSGEQETQY
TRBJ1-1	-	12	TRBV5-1	ASSSTGSSTEAF
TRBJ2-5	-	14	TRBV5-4	ASSSRKTSGRKTQY
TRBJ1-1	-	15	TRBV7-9	ASSFWSNRALNTEAF
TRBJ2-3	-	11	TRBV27	ASSYFGSDTQY
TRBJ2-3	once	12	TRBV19	ASSLSGGTDTQY
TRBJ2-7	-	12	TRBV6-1	ASRTGAPSYEQY
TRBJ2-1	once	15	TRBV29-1	SVEARTSGRHYNEQF
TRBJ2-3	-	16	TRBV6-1	ASSEARPVGGLWNTQY
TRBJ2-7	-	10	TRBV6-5	ASGWEGVEQY
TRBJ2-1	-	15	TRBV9	ASSVEGLAGGGYEQF
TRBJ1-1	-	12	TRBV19	ASSIRTRGGEAF
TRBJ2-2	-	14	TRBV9	ASSPRTSGNTGELF
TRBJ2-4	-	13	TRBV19	ASRDGQAGKNIQY
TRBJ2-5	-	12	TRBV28	ASSPYGEAETQY
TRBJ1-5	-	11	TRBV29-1	SVGGQGNQPQH